A single sample is the source of the 21 T cell receptor beta chains below, sequenced in a study of T cell clonality in common variable immunodeficiency. Findings and limits, study-wide: Fewer deletions and N-nucleotide insertions were reportedly seen in common variable immunodeficiency TCR beta sequences.

TCRdb's table, derived via immunoSEQ multiplex PCR, lists solely in-frame clones and lacks some. The sample was found to contain under 30,000 clones, and every one recurs. No antigen has been assigned to these receptors. What was sequenced was peripheral blood mononuclear cells. These receptors were obtained from a human donor with common variable immunodeficiency.

Details on this clone: Read data end 3 residues before the CDR3 end; the end is taken from the germline J gene. The V call is TRBV7-9, the J call TRBJ2-7; 10 nucleotides line up with TRBD2. This CDR3 region has 15 residues. J lost 2 bases, V lost 4 bases, and 5 bases had no gene match. Germline V lookup: CDR1 SEHNR, CDR2 FQNEAQ (reference sequence). Partial CDR3 DNA: TGTGCCAGCAGCTCAACTAGCGGGGAAACCTACGAG. Residues: CASSSTSGETYE. The CDR3 as a whole reads CASSSTSGETYEQYF.

This clone has at least ten counts. The read is 3 residues too short to cover the CDR3 end, so that end is filled in from the germline J gene. The gene calls are TRBV6-1 and TRBJ2-5; 8 bases are shared with TRBD1. Germline lookup yields CDR1 MNHNS and CDR2 SASEGT. This CDR3 has 14 residues. After removal of 0 bases from V and 4 bases from J, the junction contained 1 base not matched to a gene. The CDR3 sequence is CASSEAGQVETQYF. The sequenced CDR3 bases are TGTGCCAGCAGTGAAGCGGGACAGGTAGAGACC.

This clone was found many times. The missing CDR3 end, 3 residues past where the read stops, is filled in from the germline J gene. This chain uses TRBV19 with TRBJ2-1, with TRBD2 matching over 9 bases. V dropped 8 bases and J dropped 4; count of bases not matched to a gene: 9. Germline V gene sequence: CDR1 LNHDA, CDR2 SQIVND (reference sequence). The CDR3 contains 15 residues. This CDR3 reads CASRPSGAVYNEQFF. The sequenced part of the CDR3 DNA is TGTGCCAGTCGTCCTAGCGGGGCTGTTTACAATGAG.

This clone has at least ten counts. The CDR3 goes on 3 residues after the read ends, and that part is filled in from the germline J gene. V is TRBV19 and J is TRBJ2-7; D is unclear. The germline V and J ends were trimmed by 5 bases and 0 bases, with 8 bases remaining between them. CDR3 size: 13 residues. CDR1 and CDR2 from the germline V gene are LNHDA and SQIVND (reference sequence). The CDR3 spells CASSGRYSYEQYF. The CDR3 DNA, read in part, is TGTGCCAGTAGTGGTCGGTACTCCTACGAG.

The sample holds a few counts of this clone. The CDR3 end falls 3 residues outside the read, so it is completed with the germline J gene. V is TRBV18 and J is TRBJ1-2; 11 bases fit TRBD1. The ends lost 3 bases at V and 7 bases at J; junction bases unmatched: 7. Germline V gene sequence: CDR1 KGHSH, CDR2 LQKENI. The CDR3 is 15 amino acids. The part of the CDR3 DNA that was read is TGTGCCAGCTCACCTACCGGGACAGGGGGAAGTGGC. This gives the protein CASSPTGTGGSG. The CDR3, in full, reads CASSPTGTGGSGYTF.

This clone appeared many times. The sequence runs out 3 residues before the end of the CDR3; the remainder is reconstructed from the germline J gene. This chain joins TRBV29-1 and TRBJ2-1; D might be TRBD2 (5 bases). The germline CDR1 and CDR2 sequences are SQVTM and ANQGSEA. V shed 1 base and J shed 2 bases, with 18 bases lying between them. This CDR3 is built from 17 residues. CDR3 loop: CSVEGLAGVATYNEQFF. The sequenced part of the CDR3 DNA is TGCAGCGTTGAAGGTTTAGCCGGGGTGGCAACCTACAATGAG.

This clone occurred many times. The read is 3 residues too short to cover the CDR3 end, so that end is filled in from the germline J gene. The chain uses TRBV29-1 and TRBJ1-1; unclear D gene. This CDR3 comprises 10 residues. Trimming shortened V by 6 bases and J by 3 bases, and 5 bases separated the two germline ends. CDR1 and CDR2 from the germline V gene are SQVTM and ANQGSEA. The CDR3: CSVHHTEAFF. The part of the CDR3 DNA that was read is TGCAGCGTCCATCACACTGAA.

This clone was seen a few times. Coverage ceases 3 residues before the CDR3 finishes, and the germline J gene fills in the end. The rearrangement links TRBV19 to TRBJ2-7; a weak D match, TRBD1 (7 bases). The CDR3 sequence is 17 residues long. Trimming took off 6 bases at V and 0 bases at J, with 21 bases between the two ends. Germline CDR1 reads LNHDA; CDR2 reads SQIVND (reference sequence). CDR3 amino acids: CASSGPGDRPYSYEQYF. CDR3 bases read: TGTGCCAGTAGCGGGCCGGGGGACAGACCTTACTCCTACGAG.

Only a few counts were recorded for this clone. The CDR3 goes on 3 residues after the read ends, and that part is filled in from the germline J gene. V is TRBV20-1 and J is TRBJ2-1, with 11 bases fitting TRBD2. CDR1 and CDR2 (germline): DFQATT, SNEGSKA (reference sequence). V dropped 6 bases and J dropped 4; count of bases not matched to a gene: 5. CDR3 length: 14 amino acids. The CDR3 DNA, read in part, is TGCAGTGCAACCCTAGCGGGAGGTTACAATGAG. It translates to CSATLAGGYNE. The CDR3, in full, reads CSATLAGGYNEQFF.

This clone has at least ten counts. The CDR3 end lies 3 residues beyond the end of the read and is filled in from the germline J gene. The rearrangement uses TRBV20-1 and TRBJ2-3; 8 nucleotides line up with TRBD2. V shed 1 base, J shed 6 bases, and the junction held 3 bases outside the gene matches. This CDR3 contains 13 residues. Germline V gene sequence: CDR1 DFQATT, CDR2 SNEGSKA (reference sequence). Partial CDR3 DNA: TGCAGTGCTAGAGTCGGGGGGGGCGATACG. The encoded protein is CSARVGGGDT. The entire CDR3 reads CSARVGGGDTQYF.

This clone was observed many times. The read ends 3 residues before the CDR3 terminus; that terminus is restored from the germline J gene. The chain links TRBV20-1 to TRBJ2-3; 8 bases fit TRBD1. Germline V gene data show CDR1 as DFQATT and CDR2 as SNEGSKA (reference sequence). The CDR3 length is 14 residues. V shed 2 bases and J 5 bases; nucleotides not matched to a gene: 6. The DNA read from the CDR3 is TGCAGTGCTAGACTCCAGGGGGCAATAGATACG. This translates into CSARLQGAIDT. The full CDR3 is CSARLQGAIDTQYF.

Many counts were recorded for this clone. The missing CDR3 end, 3 residues past where the read stops, is filled in from the germline J gene. The chain recombines TRBV19 with TRBJ2-1, with 11 bases that match TRBD2. Germline values: CDR1 LNHDA, CDR2 SQIVND (reference sequence). Germline trimming cut 3 bases from V and 6 bases from J; bases unmatched to any gene: 7. The CDR3 is made up of 16 amino acids. The CDR3 loop is CASSITGTSGVNEQFF. Partial CDR3 DNA: TGTGCCAGTAGTATTACCGGGACTAGCGGCGTCAATGAG.

This clone was seen only a few times. The DNA ends 3 residues before the CDR3 does, and the rest of the CDR3 is filled in from the germline J gene. This chain uses TRBV20-1 with TRBJ2-5; 12 positions match TRBD1. The CDR3 sequence is 17 residues long. The trim removed 0 bases at V and 5 bases at J, leaving 10 bases unmatched. CDR1 DFQATT and CDR2 SNEGSKA come from the germline V gene (reference sequence). CDR3 DNA (partial): TGCAGTGCTAGAGATCGGAAGGGACAGGGGGCAGGGGAGACC. It specifies CSARDRKGQGAGET. The entire CDR3 is CSARDRKGQGAGETQYF.

CDR3 DNA (partial): TGTGCCAGTAGTGGGTTACAGATCACAGATACG. Its protein is CASSGLQITDT. The entire CDR3 protein is CASSGLQITDTQYF. The genes are TRBV19 and TRBJ2-3; no firm D call. The sequenced fragment ends 3 residues before the CDR3 boundary, so the rest is inferred from the germline J gene. Germline V gene sequence: CDR1 LNHDA, CDR2 SQIVND (reference sequence). Trimming cost V 5 bases and J 2 bases, with 11 bases left between them. The CDR3 loop spans 14 amino acids.

Note on this clone: With the read ending 3 residues before the CDR3 end, the germline J gene is used to fill in that end. The chain uses TRBV30 and TRBJ1-2; 7 nucleotides align to TRBD1. Trimming at V came to 4 bases and at J to 2 bases, leaving 7 bases not matched to a gene. This CDR3 spans 14 amino acids. Germline assignment: CDR1 GTSNPN and CDR2 SVGIG (reference sequence). Incomplete CDR3 DNA: TGTGCCTGGAAACAGGGGAGATACAACTATGGC. It encodes CAWKQGRYNYG. In full, the CDR3 is CAWKQGRYNYGYTF.

This clone was seen a few times. The read finishes 3 residues shy of the CDR3 end, and the germline J gene is used to complete it. At the DNA level, this CDR3 is encoded by other sequences in the same sample as well. The chain uses TRBV19 and TRBJ2-7; weak D call: TRBD2 (5 bases). Germline values: CDR1 LNHDA, CDR2 SQIVND (reference sequence). This CDR3 contains 17 residues. V gave up 3 bases and J gave up 6 bases, with 24 bases separating them. CDR3 bases read: TGTGCCAGTAGTATTTCCGGGCTAGCTCCCCGCCTTGTCGAG. It specifies CASSISGLAPRLVE. The entire CDR3 protein reads CASSISGLAPRLVEQYF.

A remark on this clone: The read terminates 3 residues ahead of where the CDR3 ends, so the germline J gene completes it. This chain links TRBV20-1 with TRBJ2-7; TRBD2 matches 9 bases. This CDR3 is 13 amino acids long. Germline CDR1 reads DFQATT; CDR2 reads SNEGSKA (reference sequence). Trimming took 1 base from V and 3 from J; bases not matched to a gene: 1. CDR3 protein: CSARGLADYEQYF. CDR3 DNA, as far as it was read: TGCAGTGCTAGAGGACTAGCGGACTACGAG.

As for this clone: An end of the junction differs from the germline gene, which may be a read error. The read is 3 residues too short to cover the CDR3 end, so that end is filled in from the germline J gene. The V and J genes are TRBV7-9 and TRBJ2-6; D is uncertain. The germline V gene encodes CDR1 SEHNR and CDR2 FQNEAQ (reference sequence). The CDR3 has 13 amino acids. The covered CDR3 bases are TGTTCCAGCAGCCCAACTGGGGCCAACGTC. It codes for CSSSPTGANV. In full, the CDR3 reads CSSSPTGANVLTF.

This clone was counted between two and nine times. The read terminates 3 residues ahead of where the CDR3 ends, so the germline J gene completes it. The chain links TRBV18 to TRBJ2-3; 9 bases agree with TRBD1. This CDR3 contains 15 residues. Trimming removed 5 bases from V and 2 bases from J; junction bases left unmatched: 5. Per the germline V gene, CDR1 is KGHSH and CDR2 is LQKENI. Here the CDR3 reads CASSEDRGLTDTQYF. Partial CDR3 DNA: TGTGCCAGCTCAGAGGACAGGGGTCTCACAGATACG.

This clone occurred many times. The read finishes 3 residues shy of the CDR3 end, and the germline J gene is used to complete it. This specimen includes other DNA sequences encoding the same CDR3. The V gene is TRBV18, the J gene TRBJ2-3; 12 nucleotides line up with TRBD2. The germline CDR1 and CDR2 sequences are KGHSH and LQKENI. Trimming took 3 bases from V and 5 from J; bases not matched to a gene: 6. This CDR3 region has 16 residues. The covered CDR3 bases are TGTGCCAGCTCACCCCTAGCGGGGGGGCTTGGAGATACG. It yields the protein CASSPLAGGLGDT. The CDR3 as a whole reads CASSPLAGGLGDTQYF.

This clone was recorded a few times. The CDR3 end falls 3 residues outside the read, so it is completed with the germline J gene. The rearrangement uses TRBV2 and TRBJ2-7, with 8 bases that match TRBD1. Losses at the gene ends were 6 bases for V and 2 bases for J; bases not matched to a gene: 6. The CDR3 runs to 14 residues. Germline V gives CDR1 SNHLY, CDR2 FYNNEI. CDR3 amino acids: CASRAGQGPYEQYF. CDR3 DNA, as far as it was read: TGTGCCAGCAGAGCTGGACAGGGTCCCTACGAG.